This TCR beta chain was identified in a study of neurological immune-mediated disorders. This clonotype was picked up many times. The CDR3 totals 14 residues. V lost 6 bases and J lost 5; bases outside the gene matches: 10. Looked up from germline, CDR1 is SGHKS and CDR2 is YYEKEE (reference sequence). TCRdb reanalysed the 5' RACE reads using MiXCR and keeps one entry per CDR3 protein. Of 100,000 to 150,000 distinct CDR3 sequences listed, roughly 3.2% were seen once; the top ten hold around 1.2%. This receptor was taken from a woman aged 25 to 39 with multiple sclerosis. This rearrangement joins TRBV5-5 to TRBJ1-1; 7 nucleotides line up with TRBD1. Sequencing was carried out using PBMCs. In nucleotides, the CDR3 is TGTGCCAGCACGACAGGGACCTGGGGGACTGAAGCTTTCTTT. Protein sequence: CASTTGTWGTEAFF. The full variable domain, with the rest looked up from reference TRBV5-5 and TRBJ1-1, is DAGVTQSPTHLIKTRGQQVTLRCSPISGHKSVSWYQQVLGQGPQFIFQYYEKEERGRGNFPDRFSARQFPNYSSELNVNALLLGDSALYLCASTTGTWGTEAFFGQGTRLTVV.